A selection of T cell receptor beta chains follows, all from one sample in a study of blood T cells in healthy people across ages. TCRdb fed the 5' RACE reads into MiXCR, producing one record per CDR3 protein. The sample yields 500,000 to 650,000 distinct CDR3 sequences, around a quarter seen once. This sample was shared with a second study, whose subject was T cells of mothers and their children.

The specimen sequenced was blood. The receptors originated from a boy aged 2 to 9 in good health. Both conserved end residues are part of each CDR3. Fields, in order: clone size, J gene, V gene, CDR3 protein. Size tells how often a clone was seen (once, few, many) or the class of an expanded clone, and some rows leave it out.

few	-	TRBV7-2	CVSSLAGGTEAQFF
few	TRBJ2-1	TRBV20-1	CSASIAGGSSYNEQFF
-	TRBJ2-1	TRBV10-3	CAISESKAGRSYNEQFF
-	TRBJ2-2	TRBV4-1	CASSQKGLNTGELFF
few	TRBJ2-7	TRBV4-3	CASSQEWGPRDRQYEQYF
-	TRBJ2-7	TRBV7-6	CASSFGHGYEQYF
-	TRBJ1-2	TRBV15	CATSRLLGGVLGYTF
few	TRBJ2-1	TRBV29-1	CSVRGTSGAQYNEQFF
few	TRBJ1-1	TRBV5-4	CASSQGQGAEAFF
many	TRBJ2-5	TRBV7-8	CASRVIAGEETQYF
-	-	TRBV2	CASSGRGASYEQYF
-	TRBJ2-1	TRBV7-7	CASSPDYTYNEQFF
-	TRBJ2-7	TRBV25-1	CASSEWGRGEYF
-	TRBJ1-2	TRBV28	CASSLLTGDGYTF
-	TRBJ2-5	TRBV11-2	CASSLVAWRQGNGETQYF
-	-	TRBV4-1	CASSQDRTSGRRNEQFF
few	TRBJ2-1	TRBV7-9	CASSHRDSRPYNEQFF
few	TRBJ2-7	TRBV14	CASSQVADGYEQYF
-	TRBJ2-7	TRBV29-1	CSVEDLTYEQYF
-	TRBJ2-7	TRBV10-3	CAIGQEPYEQYF
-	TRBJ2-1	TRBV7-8	CASSSPGRANEQFF
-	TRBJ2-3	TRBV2	CASSDGPRGNTDTQYF
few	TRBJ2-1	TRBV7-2	CASSFNTGPNEQFF
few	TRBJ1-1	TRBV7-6	CASSLEGGIQGTEAFF
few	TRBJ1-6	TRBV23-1	CASSHPGQVVNSPLHF
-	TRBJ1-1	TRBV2	CASSGEGGTEAFF
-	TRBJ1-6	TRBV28	CASSPPSYNSPLHF
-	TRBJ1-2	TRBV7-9	CASSHGTTNYGYTF
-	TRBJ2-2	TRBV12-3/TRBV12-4	CASIISGVDGELFF
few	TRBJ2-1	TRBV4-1	CASSPRTGQLRDEQFF
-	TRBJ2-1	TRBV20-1	CSARAGPIVYNEQFF
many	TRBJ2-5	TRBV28	CASSFRGRQETQYF
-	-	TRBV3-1	CARPGPSSYEQYF
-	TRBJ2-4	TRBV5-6	CASSSTSGEGQWDIQYF
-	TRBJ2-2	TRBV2	CASRPDRGLTGELFF
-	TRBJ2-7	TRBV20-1	CSASPGQGAVSYEQYF
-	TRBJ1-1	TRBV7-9	CASSPWEGANTEAFF
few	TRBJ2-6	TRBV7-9	CASGSSAGANVLTF
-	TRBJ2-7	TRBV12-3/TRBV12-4	CASSHREGNHEQYF
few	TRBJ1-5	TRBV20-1	CSARGRVVENQPQHF
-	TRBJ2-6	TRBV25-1	CASSEVWGSGANVLTF
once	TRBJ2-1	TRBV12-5	CASGLVSAGGSYNEQFF
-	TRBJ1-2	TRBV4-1	CASSQVRGLYTF
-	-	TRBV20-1	CSAKKPGLATTYEQYF
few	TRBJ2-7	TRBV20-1	CSARAVGEQYF
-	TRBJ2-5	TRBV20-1	CSARDGGHGETQYF
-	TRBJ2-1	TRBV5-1	CASSFSTLSYNEQFF
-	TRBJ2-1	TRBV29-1	CSVELLSGTSSLNEQFF
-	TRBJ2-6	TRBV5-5	CASSPSLTGGVLANVLTF
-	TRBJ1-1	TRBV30	CAWREDRVATEAFF
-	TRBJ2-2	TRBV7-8	CASSLFGSGELFF
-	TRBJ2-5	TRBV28	CASSFLGRETQYF
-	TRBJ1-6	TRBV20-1	CSAQDTTGRSPLHF
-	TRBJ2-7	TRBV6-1	CASSFDGGAPYEQYF
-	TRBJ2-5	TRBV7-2	CASRTVGTQYF